The source of this T cell receptor beta chain is a study of patients and donors after allogeneic stem cell transplantation. MiXCR, applied by TCRdb to the RT-PCR reads, yields one record per CDR3 protein. The sample includes approximately 170,000 distinct CDR3 sequences, more than 20% of them seen just once. The CDR3 consists of 18 residues. Losses at the gene ends were 2 bases for V and 0 bases for J; bases not matched to a gene: 9. In germline, CDR1 is ENHRY, CDR2 SYGVKD. This clonotype showed up just a few times. The clonotype originates from a human donor who was either an allogeneic HSCT recipient or a stem cell or donor lymphocyte infusion donor (not recorded which). It is not recorded whose cells these are; they may come from a transplant donor. Sequences were obtained from blood, either unsorted or a sorted T cell fraction (not recorded which). The chain recombines TRBV10-3 with TRBJ2-1; 8 bases fit TRBD2. The CDR3 DNA follows: TGTGCCATCAGTGAGGGGACGGAGCGGGGGAGCTCCTACAATGAGCAGTTCTTC. It encodes CAISEGTERGSSYNEQFF.